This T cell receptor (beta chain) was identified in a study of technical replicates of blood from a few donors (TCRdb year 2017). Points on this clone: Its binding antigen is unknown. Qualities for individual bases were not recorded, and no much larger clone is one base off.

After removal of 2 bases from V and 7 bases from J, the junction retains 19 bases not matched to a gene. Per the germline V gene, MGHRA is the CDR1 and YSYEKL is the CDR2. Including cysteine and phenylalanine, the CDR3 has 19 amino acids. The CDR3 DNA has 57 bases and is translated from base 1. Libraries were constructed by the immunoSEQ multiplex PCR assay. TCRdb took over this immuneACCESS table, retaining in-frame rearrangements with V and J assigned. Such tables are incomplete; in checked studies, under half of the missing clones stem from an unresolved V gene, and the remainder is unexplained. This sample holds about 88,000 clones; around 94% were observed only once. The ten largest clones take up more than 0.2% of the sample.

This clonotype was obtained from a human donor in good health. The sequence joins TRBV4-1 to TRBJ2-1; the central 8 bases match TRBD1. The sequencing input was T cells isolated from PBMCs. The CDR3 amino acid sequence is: CASSQSVPSLDRDANEQFF. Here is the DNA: TGCGCCAGCAGCCAATCCGTGCCCTCTTTGGACAGGGATGCAAATGAGCAGTTCTTC.